This TCR beta chain came from a study of control samples from healthy donors and cancer patients. Measured with immunoSEQ multiplex PCR; TCRdb has only the in-frame clones, and not every one. The repertoire holds about 58,000 clones, with 87% as singletons. This CDR3 comprises 13 residues. The V end lost 2 bases, the J end lost 4 bases, and 7 bases lay between the germline ends. CDR1 and CDR2 from the germline V gene are SGHAT and FQNNGV. The chain joins TRBV11-2 to TRBJ2-3; unclear D gene. Sequenced input: PBMCs. This sequence was found in a woman aged 60-75 years with lung cancer. The CDR3 reads CASSLRDPDTQYF. The CDR3 DNA reads as TGTGCCAGCAGCTTACGTGACCCAGATACGCAGTATTTT.